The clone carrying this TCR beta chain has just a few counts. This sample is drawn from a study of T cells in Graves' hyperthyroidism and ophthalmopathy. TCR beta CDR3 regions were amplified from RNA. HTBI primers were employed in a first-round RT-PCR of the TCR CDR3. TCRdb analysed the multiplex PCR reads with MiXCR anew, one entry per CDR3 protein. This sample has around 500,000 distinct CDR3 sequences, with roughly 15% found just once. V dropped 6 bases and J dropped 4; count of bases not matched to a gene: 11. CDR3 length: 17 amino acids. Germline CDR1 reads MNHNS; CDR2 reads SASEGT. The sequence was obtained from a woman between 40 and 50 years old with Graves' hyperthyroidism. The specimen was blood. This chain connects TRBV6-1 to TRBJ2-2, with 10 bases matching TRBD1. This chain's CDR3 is CASRRFGTGVGTGELFF. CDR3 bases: TGTGCCAGCAGGCGATTCGGGACAGGGGTAGGCACCGGGGAGCTGTTTTTT.